One T cell receptor (beta chain) is described in this entry. Its antigen is not identified. Naive CD8 cells were CD45RO-negative, positively selected for CCR7, excluding terminally differentiated effector memory CD45RA+ cells. The CDR3 loop spans 15 amino acids. The trim removed 1 base at V and 2 bases at J, leaving 6 bases unmatched. Germline CDR1 and CDR2: GTSNPN and SVGIG (reference sequence). These data belong to a study of shared clonotypes between healthy human individuals. Study-wide points: Generation probabilities were higher for clonotypes shared across all four sorted-subset donors than for unshared ones.

Data came from immunoSEQ multiplex PCR; TCRdb stores just in-frame clones and leaves some out. The table records approximately 2,200,000 clones, about 92% of them present only once. The receptor comes from a man younger than 35 in good health. Some clones in this sample may be carry-over from other donors' samples. Sequencing was performed on naive CD8+ T cells from PBMCs. The V and J genes are TRBV30 and TRBJ2-3, with TRBD2 identical over 7 bases. CDR3 region: CAWSAGTTYTDTQYF. In nucleotides, the CDR3 is TGTGCCTGGAGTGCCGGGACTACATACACAGATACGCAGTATTTT.